This note documents a single TCR beta chain sequence. No antigen is known for it. The second PCR ran about 6 to 11 cycles with a sample-barcoded 5' primer and J-beta primers. All cDNA molecules were each tagged by a template-switch adaptor with 12 random nucleotides. TCRdb reanalysed the 5' RACE reads using MiXCR and keeps one entry per CDR3 protein. The repertoire holds some 1.5 million distinct CDR3 sequences, with over 25% as singletons. Researchers collected about 9.6 milliliters of peripheral blood from every single donor. CDR1 and CDR2 (germline): KGHSH, LQKENI. V lost 0 bases, J lost 1 base, and 7 bases lay in between. The CDR3 loop spans 16 amino acids. This sample stems from a study of blood T cells in healthy people across ages. Whole-study results and caveats: Estimates drawn from one million T cells were deemed to understate diversity.

Sequenced: blood. The origin of this receptor is a woman younger than 45 in good health. The V call is TRBV18, the J call TRBJ2-6; D remains unclear. CDR3 DNA: TGTGCCAGCTCACCACCGGGCATGTCTGGGGCCAACGTCCTGACTTTC. It yields the protein CASSPPGMSGANVLTF.